A single sample is the source of the 29 T cell receptor beta chains below, sequenced in a study of cytomegalovirus exposure and HLA in healthy donors. PCR employed 60 Vbeta and 13 Jbeta primers. Generated by immunoSEQ multiplex PCR, the TCRdb table keeps only in-frame clones and is missing some. The data contain 110,000 to 150,000 clones, around 82% of them singletons. Sample: PBMCs. The source is a woman between 18 and 29 years old in good health and CMV-seropositive.

V is TRBV7-9 and J is TRBJ1-1, with 7 bases aligning to TRBD1. With 2 bases clipped from V and 1 base from J, the junction kept 4 bases outside the gene matches. The CDR3 runs to 15 residues. Germline V gene sequence: CDR1 SEHNR, CDR2 FQNEAQ (reference sequence). The DNA of the CDR3 is TGTGCCAGCAGCTTACGGGACAGTTCGAACACTGAAGCTTTCTTT. Its protein product is CASSLRDSSNTEAFF.

The CDR3 loop is CASSDRGVDNEKLFF. CDR3 in DNA: TGTGCCAGCTCGGACAGGGGAGTTGATAATGAAAAACTGTTTTTT. The V call is TRBV18, the J call TRBJ1-4; 9 positions agree with TRBD1. The CDR3 consists of 15 residues. Germline V lookup: CDR1 KGHSH, CDR2 LQKENI. The V and J ends lost 6 bases and 4 bases, in that order; junction bases with no gene match: 6. Looking up the rest from reference TRBV18 and TRBJ1-4 gives the full variable domain: NAGVMQNPRHLVRRRGQEARLRCSPMKGHSHVYWYRQLPEEGLKFMVYLQKENIIDESGMPKERFSAEFPKEGPSILRIQQVVRGDSAAYFCASSDRGVDNEKLFFGSGTQLSVL.

Concerning this clone: At one boundary the junction diverges from the germline segment, which might be a read error. The chain uses TRBV7-9 and TRBJ1-5; no firm D call. The CDR3 runs to 12 residues. Germline assignment: CDR1 SEHNR and CDR2 FQNEAQ (reference sequence). As DNA, the CDR3 is TGTTCCAGCAGCTTATCTAATCAGCCCCAGCATTTT. Amino acids: CSSSLSNQPQHF.

The chain uses TRBV5-1 and TRBJ1-5, with TRBD1 identical over 7 bases. Germline loops: CDR1 SGHRS, CDR2 YFSETQ. Trimming at V came to 4 bases and at J to 3 bases, leaving 4 bases not matched to a gene. The CDR3 length is 14 residues. This chain's CDR3 is CASSLTGVNQPQHF. The DNA for the CDR3 is TGCGCCAGCAGCCTTACAGGGGTCAATCAGCCCCAGCATTTT.

The gene calls are TRBV7-2 and TRBJ2-7; 9 bases line up with TRBD1. This CDR3 has 14 amino acids. V was pared by 2 bases and J by 3 bases, with 2 bases of the junction left unmatched. The germline CDR1 and CDR2 sequences are SGHTA and FQGNSA. As DNA, the CDR3 is TGTGCCAGCAGCTTAACGGGACAGGGCTACGAGCAGTACTTC. This translates into CASSLTGQGYEQYF.

V is TRBV2 and J is TRBJ1-4; D is unclear. The germline V gene has CDR1 SNHLY and CDR2 FYNNEI. CDR3 length equals 14 residues. V was shortened by 5 bases and J by 4 bases, with 11 bases between the two germline ends. The CDR3 loop is CASSYWASNEKLFF. CDR3 nucleotides: TGTGCCAGCAGTTACTGGGCCAGTAATGAAAAACTGTTTTTT.

The chain uses TRBV6-5 and TRBJ1-1, with 8 nucleotides matching TRBD1. Unmatched junction bases numbered 4, after V lost 6 bases and J lost 4 bases. Germline V gene sequence: CDR1 MNHEY, CDR2 SVGAGI. CDR3 length: 13 amino acids. The chain's CDR3 is CASRTTGGTEAFF. DNA for the CDR3: TGTGCCAGCAGGACCACAGGGGGCACTGAAGCTTTCTTT.

This clone was observed a handful of times. The chain employs TRBV5-8 and TRBJ1-3; TRBD1 agrees at 7 bases. This CDR3 contains 14 residues. Trimming took 4 bases from V and 4 from J; bases not matched to a gene: 5. In germline, CDR1 is SGHTS, CDR2 YDEGEE. The CDR3 here is CASSTDRAGNTIYF. In DNA form, the CDR3 reads TGTGCCAGCAGCACCGACAGGGCCGGAAACACCATATATTTT. Full variable domain (missing parts from reference TRBV5-8 and TRBJ1-3): EAGVTQSPTHLIKTRGQQATLRCSPISGHTSVYWYQQALGLGLQFLLWYDEGEERNRGNFPPRFSGRQFPNYSSELNVNALELEDSALYLCASSTDRAGNTIYFGEGSWLTVV.

The V gene is TRBV10-2, the J gene TRBJ2-7; 10 nucleotides line up with TRBD1. Germline assignment: CDR1 WSHSY and CDR2 SAAADI. The ends lost 7 bases at V and 4 bases at J; junction bases unmatched: 4. CDR3 length: 13 amino acids. The DNA of the CDR3 is TGCGCCAGCAAGGGACAGGGGAAATACGAGCAGTACTTC. Protein: CASKGQGKYEQYF.

CDR3 sequence: CASSYRQGGNTIYF. In nucleotides, the CDR3 is TGTGCCAGCAGTTACCGACAGGGGGGAAACACCATATATTTT. The chain joins TRBV6-6 to TRBJ1-3, with 8 positions matching TRBD1. Germline V gene sequence: CDR1 MNHNY, CDR2 SVGAGI (reference sequence). The CDR3 is made up of 14 amino acids. V lost 2 bases, J lost 4 bases, and 1 base stayed unmatched.

This rearrangement joins TRBV11-1 to TRBJ2-3, with 8 positions matching TRBD2. CDR1 is SGHAT, CDR2 FQDESV, per germline (reference sequence). This CDR3 has 16 amino acids. The V gene end was trimmed by 5 bases and the J gene end by 4 bases; junction bases not matched to a gene: 11. CDR3 DNA sequence: TGTGCCAGCAGCCTCGGGGGGGCCAGAGTCCCAGATACGCAGTATTTT. This translates into CASSLGGARVPDTQYF.

V usage is TRBV7-9 and J usage is TRBJ2-1; 9 bases align to TRBD1. After removal of 5 bases from V and 7 bases from J, the junction contained 3 bases not matched to a gene. Germline V gene lookup returns CDR1 SEHNR and CDR2 FQNEAQ (reference sequence). The CDR3 spans 13 residues. DNA of the CDR3: TGTGCCAGCAGCCCCGGACAGGGGAATGAGCAGTTCTTC. It specifies CASSPGQGNEQFF.

J is TRBJ1-4 and V is TRBV5-6; D unresolved. The CDR3 loop spans 14 amino acids. Germline lookup yields CDR1 SGHDT and CDR2 YYEEEE. V was clipped by 3 bases and J by 5 bases, with 11 bases between them. CDR3 sequence (DNA): TGTGCCAGCAGCTCCGGAGGTTGGAATGAAAAACTGTTTTTT. Translating it yields CASSSGGWNEKLFF. The complete variable domain, with remaining parts taken from reference TRBV5-6 and TRBJ1-4, reads DAGVTQSPTHLIKTRGQQVTLRCSPKSGHDTVSWYQQALGQGPQFIFQYYEEEERQRGNFPDRFSGHQFPNYSSELNVNALLLGDSALYLCASSSGGWNEKLFFGSGTQLSVL.

The CDR3 coding sequence is TGCGCCAGCAGCCAAGTCAGTGTCGGGGGAGTCTACGAGCAGTACTTC. As protein: CASSQVSVGGVYEQYF. The chain carries TRBV4-1 and TRBJ2-7, with D perhaps TRBD2 (6 bases). Trimming pared 1 base from V and 3 bases from J, leaving 16 bases between. The CDR3 runs to 16 residues. Germline V lookup: CDR1 MGHRA, CDR2 YSYEKL.

This clone showed up just a few times. V is TRBV6-1 and J is TRBJ1-6; D is uncertain. The germline CDR1 and CDR2 sequences are MNHNS and SASEGT. The CDR3 extends over 16 amino acids. Trimming shortened V by 3 bases and J by 8 bases, and 17 bases separated the two germline ends. CDR3: CASSEDGISLYSPLHF. In nucleotides, the CDR3 is TGTGCCAGCAGTGAGGACGGGATTAGCCTATATTCACCCCTCCACTTT.

The chain carries TRBV7-9 and TRBJ1-4, with D possibly TRBD1 on 6 matching bases. Trimming shortened V by 1 base and J by 4 bases, and 13 bases separated the two germline ends. The CDR3 sequence is 16 residues long. Germline V gene sequence: CDR1 SEHNR, CDR2 FQNEAQ (reference sequence). The chain's CDR3 is CASSLEAQGFNEKLFF. CDR3 DNA: TGTGCCAGCAGCTTAGAGGCACAGGGCTTTAATGAAAAACTGTTTTTT.

This chain connects TRBV18 to TRBJ2-5, with 9 bases matching TRBD1. Germline V CDR1 and CDR2: KGHSH, LQKENI. The CDR3 is 14 residues long. Trimming took 2 bases from V and 5 from J; bases not matched to a gene: 3. DNA for the CDR3: TGTGCCAGCTCACCAACAGGGGGCGGGGAGACCCAGTACTTC. Translation gives CASSPTGGGETQYF.

The V and J genes are TRBV6-5 and TRBJ2-7; 8 bases line up with TRBD2. This CDR3 is 14 amino acids long. The V gene's germline CDR1 is MNHEY and CDR2 SVGAGI. The V gene end was trimmed by 6 bases and the J gene end by 2 bases; junction bases not matched to a gene: 6. The CDR3 DNA sequence: TGTGCCAGCAGACTCTATAGCGGGGCCTACGAGCAGTACTTC. It yields the protein CASRLYSGAYEQYF.

The V gene is TRBV6-6, the J gene TRBJ1-2; 9 positions agree with TRBD1. Germline V CDR1 and CDR2: MNHNY, SVGAGI (reference sequence). With V trimmed by 2 bases and J by 2 bases, 3 bases remained unmatched. The CDR3 extends over 15 amino acids. The CDR3 region is CASSYADRGNYGYTF. As DNA, the CDR3 is TGTGCCAGCAGTTACGCCGACAGGGGGAACTATGGCTACACCTTC.

The CDR3 nucleotides are TGCGCCAGCAGTGAGCAACCAGGGGGCCGCACCGGGGAGCTGTTTTTT. The encoded protein is CASSEQPGGRTGELFF. The chain employs TRBV10-1 and TRBJ2-2; TRBD1 matches at 8 bases. The germline V gene encodes CDR1 WNHNN and CDR2 SYGVQD (reference sequence). The CDR3 is 16 amino acids. With V trimmed by 2 bases and J by 4 bases, 6 bases remained unmatched.

The V gene is TRBV27, the J gene TRBJ1-5, with 9 positions matching TRBD1. V was pared by 1 base and J by 6 bases, with 13 bases of the junction left unmatched. The CDR3 extends over 18 amino acids. Germline CDR1 is MNHEY and CDR2 is SMNVEV (reference sequence). The chain's CDR3 is CASSLYPPGTGTSQPQHF. Written as DNA, the CDR3 is TGTGCCAGCAGTTTATATCCCCCGGGGACAGGGACCAGTCAGCCCCAGCATTTT.

The chain combines TRBV14 with TRBJ2-2; no firm D call. There are 13 residues in the CDR3. The V gene lost 0 bases and the J gene lost 9 bases, with 8 bases spanning the gap. Looked up from germline, CDR1 is SGHDN and CDR2 is FVKESK. CDR3 coding DNA: TGTGCCAGCAGCCAAGATCTTTTCCGGGAGCTGTTTTTT. The encoded protein is CASSQDLFRELFF.

J is TRBJ1-6 and V is TRBV10-3; 7 nucleotides match TRBD1. The trim removed 4 bases at V and 5 bases at J, leaving 2 bases unmatched. The germline V gene has CDR1 ENHRY and CDR2 SYGVKD. The CDR3 consists of 14 residues. The CDR3 spells CAISAGTDNSPLHF. The CDR3 nucleotides are TGTGCCATCAGTGCGGGGACAGATAATTCACCCCTCCACTTT.

The V and J genes are TRBV5-1 and TRBJ2-3; D gene unclear. Trimming shortened V by 1 base and J by 2 bases, and 8 bases separated the two germline ends. Germline assignment: CDR1 SGHRS and CDR2 YFSETQ. This CDR3 contains 14 residues. The CDR3 DNA reads TGCGCCAGCAGCTTGAACAACCCCACAGATACGCAGTATTTT. It translates to CASSLNNPTDTQYF.

The CDR3 coding sequence is TGTGCCAGCAGCCGAATTGGGGTGGACAGACACACTGAAGCTTTCTTT. Amino acid sequence: CASSRIGVDRHTEAFF. The chain couples TRBV7-2 to TRBJ1-1, with D perhaps TRBD1 (6 bases). This CDR3 is built from 16 residues. Germline assignment: CDR1 SGHTA and CDR2 FQGNSA. Trimming pared 5 bases from V and 3 bases from J, leaving 19 bases between.

The V call is TRBV5-4, the J call TRBJ2-1; 8 bases align to TRBD1. Per germline, CDR1 SGHNT and CDR2 YYREEE (reference sequence). Losses at the gene ends were 4 bases for V and 1 base for J; bases not matched to a gene: 7. The CDR3 has 16 residues. The CDR3 coding sequence is TGTGCCAGCAGCACAGGGGGACAGCCTTCCTACAATGAGCAGTTCTTC. This gives the protein CASSTGGQPSYNEQFF.

The genes are TRBV6-6 and TRBJ1-6; TRBD1 agrees at 7 bases. This CDR3 is 15 amino acids long. CDR1 and CDR2 from the germline V gene are MNHNY and SVGAGI (reference sequence). Unmatched junction bases numbered 6, after V lost 7 bases and J lost 3 bases. The CDR3 here is CASIRDRDYNSPLHF. In nucleotides, the CDR3 is TGTGCCAGCATCCGCGACAGGGACTATAATTCACCCCTCCACTTT.

The chain joins TRBV7-9 to TRBJ1-6; D is possibly TRBD1 (5 bases). The germline V gene encodes CDR1 SEHNR and CDR2 FQNEAQ (reference sequence). The CDR3 has 14 residues. With 1 base removed from V and 9 bases from J, the gap between germline ends came to 10 bases. The CDR3 spells CASSLGQGSSPLHF. DNA of the CDR3: TGTGCCAGCAGCTTAGGGCAGGGAAGTTCACCCCTCCACTTT.

V gene TRBV9 combines with J gene TRBJ2-7; 9 bases are shared with TRBD1. Trimming cost V 4 bases and J 5 bases; bases outside gene matches: 7. This CDR3 region has 14 residues. In germline, CDR1 is SGDLS, CDR2 YYNGEE. The CDR3 loop reads CASSFGQGQDEQYF. The CDR3 region has the DNA TGTGCCAGCAGCTTTGGACAGGGGCAGGACGAGCAGTACTTC.